This T cell receptor (beta chain) was obtained from a study of OX40 agonist ivuxolimab in advanced cancers. At the level of the whole study: The costimulatory receptor OX40 (CD134) was targeted by ivuxolimab, a fully human IgG2 agonistic monoclonal antibody. Intravenous ivuxolimab was administered to patients every 2 weeks at six dose levels: 0.01, 0.1, 0.3, 1.5, 3 and 10 mg/kg. Among the roughly 50 dose-escalation patients, about 19 had hepatocellular carcinoma, roughly 15 melanoma, 9 renal cell carcinoma and 9 head and neck cancer. In the dose-escalation cohort, 70% to 90% of patients were male, and the mean age was 60 years with a range of about 20 to 90. Prior anti-PD-1, anti-PD-L1 or anti-CTLA-4 therapy was permitted, and checkpoint inhibitors had been received by under 50% of dose-escalation patients. Partial responses were achieved by three dose-escalation patients, of whom one had hepatocellular carcinoma and two had cutaneous melanoma. Peripheral TCRbeta sequencing aimed to test whether ivuxolimab altered TCR sequence diversity and caused clonal T-cell expansion. The paper reports the monotherapy dose-escalation portion (N of about 52 patients) of the phase I ivuxolimab trial.

Genomic DNA was extracted from sorted cells for sequencing of the TCRbeta CDR3 region. The immunoSEQ Assay was used for sequencing of TCRbeta CDR3 regions. The clones in this table, taken by TCRdb from immuneACCESS, are in-frame only. Not every clone is retained; where verified, under half of the shortfall comes from an unresolved V gene, and the cause of the rest is unknown. The sample yields 75,000 to 90,000 clones; roughly 92% were counted once. The top ten clones comprise over 0.6% of the sample. For this clone: It has no known antigen specificity. It has no much larger one-base neighbor in the sample; base qualities were not kept.

The full study reports these points: Antigen specificity was not determined for the clonally expanded peripheral T cells. After ivuxolimab, more expanded clones were found on average in CD8+ T cells than in CD4+ T cells. In the 0.1-3.0 mg/kg groups, partial responders had among the lowest normalized peripheral clonal expansion, particularly in CD8+ T cells. At doses of 0.1 to 3.0 mg/kg, clonal expansion of both CD4+ and CD8+ blood T cells was observed from baseline to week 6. Low levels of normalized T-cell clonal expansion were also seen in some nonresponding patients.

Spanning cysteine to phenylalanine, the CDR3 consists of 15 amino acids. The CDR3 DNA has 45 bases and is translated from base 1. From the germline V gene, CDR1 is SGHTA and CDR2 is FQGTGA. Clipping removes 3 bases from V and 9 bases from J, with 9 as the unmatched junction base count. Patients with autoimmune disease history or receiving systemic immunosuppression were excluded from the trial. Peripheral blood for TCR sequencing was drawn from every dose cohort at baseline, at cycle 4 day 1 and at cycle 7 day 1. Samples came from an open-label, multicenter, first-in-human phase I dose-escalation trial of ivuxolimab. Adults with locally advanced or metastatic head and neck squamous cell, hepatocellular, melanoma or renal cell carcinoma were enrolled in the trial. Before TCR sequencing, CD4+ T cells and CD8+ T cells from peripheral blood were sorted into separate populations.

Material: CD4+ or CD8+ T cells sorted from blood, obtained in a trial of the OX40 agonist ivuxolimab. The chain uses TRBV7-3 and TRBJ2-1; TRBD1 aligns with 9 central bases. This TCR was sampled from an adult with an advanced solid tumor such as melanoma, head and neck, liver or kidney cancer. The DNA sequence is TGTGCCAGCAGCTTGGGACAGGGAAGGGGAGGTGAGCAGTTCTTC. Its protein reads: CASSLGQGRGGEQFF.